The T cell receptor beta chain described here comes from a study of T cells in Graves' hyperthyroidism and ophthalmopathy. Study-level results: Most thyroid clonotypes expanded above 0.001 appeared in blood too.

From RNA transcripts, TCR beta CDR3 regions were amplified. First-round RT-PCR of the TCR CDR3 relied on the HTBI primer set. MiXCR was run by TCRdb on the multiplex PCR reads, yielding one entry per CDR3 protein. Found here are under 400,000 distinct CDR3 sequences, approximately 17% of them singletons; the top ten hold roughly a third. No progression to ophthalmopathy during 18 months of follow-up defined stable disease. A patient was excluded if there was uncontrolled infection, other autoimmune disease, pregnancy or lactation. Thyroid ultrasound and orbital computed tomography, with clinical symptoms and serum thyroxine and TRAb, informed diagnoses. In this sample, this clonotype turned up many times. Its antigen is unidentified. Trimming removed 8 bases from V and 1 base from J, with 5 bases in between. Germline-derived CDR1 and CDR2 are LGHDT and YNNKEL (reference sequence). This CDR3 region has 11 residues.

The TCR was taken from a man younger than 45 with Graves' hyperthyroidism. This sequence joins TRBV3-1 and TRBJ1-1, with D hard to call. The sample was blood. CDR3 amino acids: CASRRNTEAFF. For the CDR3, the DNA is TGTGCCAGCCGGCGGAACACTGAAGCTTTCTTT.